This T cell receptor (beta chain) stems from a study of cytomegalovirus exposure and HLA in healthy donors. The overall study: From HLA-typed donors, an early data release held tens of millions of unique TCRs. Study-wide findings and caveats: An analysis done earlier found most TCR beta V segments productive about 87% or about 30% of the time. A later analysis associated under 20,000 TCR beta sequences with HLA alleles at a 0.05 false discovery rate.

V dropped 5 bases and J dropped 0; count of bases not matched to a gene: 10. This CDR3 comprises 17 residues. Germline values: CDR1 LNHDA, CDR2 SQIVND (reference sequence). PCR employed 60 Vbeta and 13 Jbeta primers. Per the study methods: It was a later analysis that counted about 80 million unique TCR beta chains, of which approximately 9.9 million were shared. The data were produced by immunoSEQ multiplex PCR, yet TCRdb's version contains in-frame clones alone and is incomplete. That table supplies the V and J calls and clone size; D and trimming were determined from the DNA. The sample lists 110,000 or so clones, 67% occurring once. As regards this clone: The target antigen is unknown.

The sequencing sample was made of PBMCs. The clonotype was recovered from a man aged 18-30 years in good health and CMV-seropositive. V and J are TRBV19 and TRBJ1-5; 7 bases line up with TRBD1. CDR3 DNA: TGTGCCAGTAGTCCAAGGGACAGCCTTTATAGCAATCAGCCCCAGCATTTT. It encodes CASSPRDSLYSNQPQHF.